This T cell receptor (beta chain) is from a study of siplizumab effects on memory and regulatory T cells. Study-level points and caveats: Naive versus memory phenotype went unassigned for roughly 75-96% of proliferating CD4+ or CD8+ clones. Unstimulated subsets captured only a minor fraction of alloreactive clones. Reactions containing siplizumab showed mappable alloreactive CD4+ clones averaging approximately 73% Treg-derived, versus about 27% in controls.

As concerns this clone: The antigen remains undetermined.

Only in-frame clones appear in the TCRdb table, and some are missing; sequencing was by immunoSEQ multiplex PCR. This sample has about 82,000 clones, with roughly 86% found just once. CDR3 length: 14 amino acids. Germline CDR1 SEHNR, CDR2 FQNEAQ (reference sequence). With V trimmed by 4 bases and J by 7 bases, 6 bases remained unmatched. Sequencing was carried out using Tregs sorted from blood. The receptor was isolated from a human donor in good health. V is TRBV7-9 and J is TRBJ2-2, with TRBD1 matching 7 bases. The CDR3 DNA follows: TGTGCCAGCAGCTACAGGGGTCAGAACGGGGAGCTGTTTTTT. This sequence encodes CASSYRGQNGELFF.